The 32 T cell receptor beta chains below were found in one sample sequenced in a study of T-cell reconstitution after alpha-beta-depleted transplantation in children (dated by TCRdb to the mid-2010s). Receptor libraries were prepared by PCR. Reads for this sample came from an Illumina HiSeq 2500. TCR libraries were prepared with molecular barcoding, using unique molecular identifiers to normalize TCRbeta repertoire quantification. TCRdb reworked the public reads: Q25 trimming with fastp, MiXCR clone assembly, productive beta chains retained. Rows with a matching CDR3 protein are joined into one entry that keeps the most common DNA and genes. Across this sample there are 230,000 or so distinct CDR3 sequences, with more than 10% seen only once. 2.6% of the sample goes to the ten largest clones. The source material was PBMCs from the stem cell graft donor, sampled from the stem cell graft. The receptors here all came from a human donor who donated a stem cell graft to a child with acute lymphoblastic leukemia.

This clonotype was observed at least ten times. The J gene is TRBJ2-4, the V gene TRBV3-1, with D perhaps given as TRBD1 or TRBD2 (5 bases each). The germline CDR1 and CDR2 sequences are LGHDT and YNNKEL (reference sequence). Trimming left V 4 bases short and J 13 bases short, with 17 bases between. This CDR3 is 13 amino acids long. The CDR3 region is CASSLGTFRLQYF. Here the CDR3 DNA reads TGTGCCAGCAGCCTAGGGACCTTCAGGCTACAGTACTTC.

At least ten counts were recorded for this clonotype. The rearrangement joins TRBV28 to TRBJ2-1, with a possible D match to TRBD2 (5 bases). Germline CDR1 and CDR2: MDHEN and SYDVKM. The germline V and J ends were trimmed by 6 bases and 5 bases, with 17 bases remaining between them. The CDR3 length is 15 residues. The CDR3 sequence is CASRLPGSSDNEQFF. CDR3 coding DNA: TGTGCCAGCAGATTACCGGGATCTTCCGACAATGAGCAGTTCTTC.

This clonotype occurred many times. V and J are TRBV5-1 and TRBJ1-1, with a tentative D call TRBD1 (5 bases). Trimming stripped 6 bases from V and 5 bases from J, with 17 bases between. CDR3 length equals 14 residues. Germline V gene data show CDR1 as SGHRS and CDR2 as YFSETQ. The CDR3 reads CASTLSPSGTEAFF. CDR3 DNA: TGCGCCAGCACTCTCTCCCCTTCAGGGACTGAAGCTTTCTTT.

This clonotype was counted many times. The rearrangement uses TRBV20-1 and TRBJ1-6; 10 nucleotides align to TRBD1. CDR1 and CDR2 from the germline V gene are DFQATT and SNEGSKA (reference sequence). The trim removed 3 bases at V and 0 bases at J, leaving 11 bases unmatched. This CDR3 comprises 19 residues. In DNA, the CDR3 is TGCAGTGCTAGGGTTCTGGGACAGGGGACCTCCTCCTATAATTCACCCCTCCACTTT. Protein product: CSARVLGQGTSSYNSPLHF.

The chain has TRBV12-3 or TRBV12-4 and TRBJ2-7; D tentatively fits TRBD1 or TRBD2 (5 bases each). The V gene lost 3 bases and the J gene lost 5 bases, with 14 bases spanning the gap. This CDR3 is 14 amino acids long. In DNA form, the CDR3 reads TGTGCCAGCAGTTTTAGGTCAGGGAGTGACGAGCAGTACTTC. Protein product: CASSFRSGSDEQYF.

This clonotype was found a few times. The chain combines TRBV20-1 with TRBJ2-7, with 9 nucleotides matching TRBD1. The CDR3 is 18 amino acids. Germline V lookup: CDR1 DFQATT, CDR2 SNEGSKA (reference sequence). The ends lost 5 bases at V and 0 bases at J; junction bases unmatched: 17. The CDR3 bases are TGCAGTGCTGCTCCCCCCCCACCGGGACAGGGATACTCCTACGAGCAGTACTTC. As protein: CSAAPPPPGQGYSYEQYF.

This clonotype was seen many times. The rearrangement links TRBV12-3 or TRBV12-4 to TRBJ2-7; TRBD2 might be the D (5 bases). The CDR3 runs to 14 residues. Between the trimmed V and J ends, which lost 3 bases and 3 bases, there was a span of 12 bases. The CDR3 DNA reads TGTGCCAGCAGTTTCGGAGCCGGAGGCTACGAGCAGTACTTC. It encodes CASSFGAGGYEQYF.

This clonotype was counted many times. This chain uses TRBV28 with TRBJ1-5; a weak D match, TRBD1 (5 bases). The CDR3 covers 14 residues. Trimming pared 5 bases from V and 3 bases from J, leaving 11 bases between. CDR1 is MDHEN, CDR2 SYDVKM, per germline. CDR3 sequence reads: CASSLPRANQPQHF. The CDR3, as DNA: TGTGCCAGCAGTCTACCCAGGGCCAATCAGCCCCAGCATTTT.

The CDR3 DNA follows: TGTGCCAGCGGCCCCGGGCCCCCGGAGACCCAGTACTTC. Translating it yields CASGPGPPETQYF. The chain recombines TRBV5-6 with TRBJ2-5, with no clear D. The CDR3 contains 13 residues. V lost 7 bases and J lost 5, with 15 bases in between. The germline CDR1 and CDR2 sequences are SGHDT and YYEEEE.

This clonotype was picked up a small number of times. The chain carries TRBV20-1 and TRBJ2-7, with TRBD2 as a possible D gene (6 bases). Trimming removed 4 bases at V and 1 base at J, with 11 bases between. The germline V gene encodes CDR1 DFQATT and CDR2 SNEGSKA (reference sequence). This CDR3 has 13 residues. The CDR3 here is CSAKEGGSYEQYF. The CDR3, as DNA: TGCAGTGCTAAAGAGGGAGGTTCCTACGAGCAGTACTTC.

The gene calls are TRBV6-5 and TRBJ2-7; 7 bases align to TRBD2. Germline trimming cut 0 bases from V and 2 bases from J; bases unmatched to any gene: 1. Germline lookup yields CDR1 MNHEY and CDR2 SVGAGI. CDR3 length: 14 amino acids. The CDR3 loop is CASSYSGLAYEQYF. The CDR3 DNA follows: TGTGCCAGCAGTTACTCCGGACTAGCCTACGAGCAGTACTTC.

There are many counts of this clonotype. The chain couples TRBV7-2 to TRBJ1-5; no clear D. Germline CDR1 and CDR2: SGHTA and FQGNSA. V lost 5 bases, J lost 6 bases, and 11 bases lay in between. The CDR3 is 13 residues long. CDR3 in DNA: TGTGCCAGCAGCGAAGTAGGTGGTCAGCCCCAGCATTTT. It codes for CASSEVGGQPQHF. Using reference TRBV7-2 and TRBJ1-5 for the parts outside the CDR3, the full variable domain is GAGVSQSPSNKVTEKGKDVELRCDPISGHTALYWYRQSLGQGLEFLIYFQGNSAPDKSGLPSDRFSAERTGGSVSTLTIQRTQQEDSAVYLCASSEVGGQPQHFGDGTRLSIL.

This clonotype has a count of ten or more. V and J are TRBV27 and TRBJ1-2, with TRBD1 as a possible D gene (5 bases). CDR3 length: 13 residues. Germline loops: CDR1 MNHEY, CDR2 SMNVEV (reference sequence). Trimming cost V 4 bases and J 6 bases, with 12 bases left between them. The CDR3 here is CASSWPGGNGYTF. CDR3 bases: TGTGCCAGCAGTTGGCCGGGGGGGAATGGCTACACCTTC.

This clonotype has more than one count but fewer than ten. This chain joins TRBV5-5 and TRBJ1-5; D unclear. CDR3 length: 14 residues. CDR1 and CDR2 from the germline V gene are SGHKS and YYEKEE (reference sequence). V lost 2 bases, J lost 5 bases, and 11 bases lay in between. Written as DNA, the CDR3 is TGTGCCAGCAGCTTTTACGACGGGGATCAGCCCCAGCATTTT. It is translated as CASSFYDGDQPQHF.

V and J are TRBV4-1 and TRBJ1-1; D gene ambiguous. V gave up 4 bases and J gave up 3 bases, with 18 bases separating them. The germline CDR1 and CDR2 sequences are MGHRA and YSYEKL. The CDR3 length is 16 residues. CDR3 region: CASSLSALGADTEAFF. The CDR3 nucleotides read TGCGCCAGCAGCCTCTCGGCCCTTGGAGCGGACACTGAAGCTTTCTTT.

The table lists this clonotype with many counts. The chain has TRBV6-1 and TRBJ2-7; D gene ambiguous. The germline V gene encodes CDR1 MNHNS and CDR2 SASEGT. The ends were cut back, 1 base at V and 0 bases at J, with 4 bases in the middle. This CDR3 contains 13 residues. CDR3 coding DNA: TGTGCCAGCAGTGAAGGCAGCTCCTACGAGCAGTACTTC. This translates into CASSEGSSYEQYF.

This clonotype has ten or more counts. The rearrangement uses TRBV4-2 and TRBJ2-3; no reliable D call. The germline V gene encodes CDR1 LGHNA and CDR2 YNFKEQ. Trimming stripped 0 bases from V and 2 bases from J, with 12 bases between. This CDR3 has 16 amino acids. CDR3 nucleotide sequence: TGTGCCAGCAGCCAAGATATTCGCGGAACCACAGATACGCAGTATTTT. Translating it yields CASSQDIRGTTDTQYF.

This clonotype has a count of ten or more. This sequence joins TRBV29-1 and TRBJ2-7; TRBD2 matches at 11 bases. The germline V gene has CDR1 SQVTM and CDR2 ANQGSEA. J was trimmed by 6 bases and V by 7 bases; bases with no gene match: 8. CDR3 size: 13 residues. CDR3 protein: CSAVYGLAGEQYF. The CDR3 DNA follows: TGCAGCGCTGTATACGGACTAGCGGGCGAGCAGTACTTC.

Many counts were recorded for this clonotype. V is TRBV29-1 and J is TRBJ2-7; D ambiguous. The length of the CDR3 is 12 residues. Germline CDR1 SQVTM, CDR2 ANQGSEA. V shed 6 bases and J shed 5 bases, with 14 bases lying between them. This CDR3 reads CSVRPGWDEQYF. CDR3 bases: TGCAGCGTGAGGCCCGGGTGGGACGAGCAGTACTTC.

The sample holds many counts of this clonotype. The chain links TRBV28 to TRBJ2-1, with 10 bases identical to TRBD2. The CDR3 loop spans 16 amino acids. The V gene end was trimmed by 2 bases and the J gene end by 2 bases; junction bases not matched to a gene: 3. The germline V gene encodes CDR1 MDHEN and CDR2 SYDVKM. The CDR3 loop is CASSLRGTSAYNEQFF. The CDR3 bases are TGTGCCAGCAGTTTAAGGGGGACTAGCGCCTACAATGAGCAGTTCTTC. Together with reference TRBV28 and TRBJ2-1, the CDR3 gives the full variable domain: DVKVTQSSRYLVKRTGEKVFLECVQDMDHENMFWYRQDPGLGLRLIYFSYDVKMKEKGDIPEGYSVSREKKERFSLILESASTNQTSMYLCASSLRGTSAYNEQFFGPGTRLTVL.

This clonotype was observed at least ten times. The chain uses TRBV20-1 and TRBJ2-7; D unclear. The V end lost 5 bases, the J end lost 0 bases, and 20 bases lay between the germline ends. This CDR3 comprises 16 residues. CDR1 and CDR2 from the germline V gene are DFQATT and SNEGSKA (reference sequence). As DNA, the CDR3 is TGCAGTGCTGACCTAGAGGTGAGCGCACCCTCCTACGAGCAGTACTTC. It yields the protein CSADLEVSAPSYEQYF.

The table lists this clonotype with many counts. This chain links TRBV27 with TRBJ2-7; D may be TRBD2 (6 bases). V was trimmed by 5 bases and J by 3 bases, leaving 8 bases between them. Germline CDR1 reads MNHEY; CDR2 reads SMNVEV (reference sequence). The CDR3 contains 12 residues. The CDR3 DNA reads TGTGCCAGCAGTGGGACTGGCTACGAGCAGTACTTC. Protein product: CASSGTGYEQYF.

J is TRBJ2-3 and V is TRBV9; possible D gene TRBD2, 6 bases. The CDR3 runs 16 residues. Trimming left V 5 bases short and J 0 bases short, with 16 bases between. Germline CDR1 SGDLS, CDR2 YYNGEE. The CDR3 sequence is CASRSGGASSTDTQYF. Written as DNA, the CDR3 is TGTGCCAGCAGATCGGGCGGGGCCTCTAGCACAGATACGCAGTATTTT. Supplemented by reference TRBV9 and TRBJ2-3, the full variable domain reads DSGVTQTPKHLITATGQRVTLRCSPRSGDLSVYWYQQSLDQGLQFLIQYYNGEERAKGNILERFSAQQFPDLHSELNLSSLELGDSALYFCASRSGGASSTDTQYFGPGTRLTVL.

The sample holds many counts of this clonotype. V gene TRBV6-1 combines with J gene TRBJ1-6; D might be TRBD1 (5 bases). CDR1 is MNHNS and CDR2 is SASEGT in the germline V gene. Deletions cut 6 bases from V and 10 bases from J, with 16 bases between. This CDR3 is 14 amino acids long. The CDR3 is CASSTSGVGSPLHF. The CDR3 DNA reads TGTGCCAGCAGCACCTCGGGGGTAGGATCACCCCTCCACTTT.

In its sample, this clonotype was seen many times. CDR3 region: CASSLTGLTDTQYF. In DNA form, the CDR3 reads TGCGCCAGCAGCTTGACGGGACTCACAGATACGCAGTATTTT. The rearrangement joins TRBV5-1 to TRBJ2-3; weak D call: TRBD2 (6 bases). V was shortened by 1 base and J by 2 bases, with 8 bases between the two germline ends. CDR3 size: 14 residues. Germline CDR1 SGHRS, CDR2 YFSETQ.

This clonotype came up many times. The chain couples TRBV7-9 to TRBJ2-1, with D uncertain. Trimming stripped 10 bases from V and 2 bases from J, with 21 bases between. The CDR3 extends over 16 amino acids. Germline V gene data show CDR1 as SEHNR and CDR2 as FQNEAQ (reference sequence). CDR3 sequence: CANPPKGIKTYNEQFF. Here the CDR3 DNA reads TGTGCCAACCCCCCCAAGGGAATTAAAACCTACAATGAGCAGTTCTTC.

This clonotype has ten or more counts. The chain links TRBV5-1 to TRBJ2-7; D not resolved. This CDR3 region has 15 residues. Trimming removed 6 bases from V and 2 bases from J, with 18 bases in between. Germline V gene data show CDR1 as SGHRS and CDR2 as YFSETQ. The CDR3 DNA follows: TGCGCCAGCAAAATCCGCTTAGGGTGGGCCTACGAGCAGTACTTC. Amino acids: CASKIRLGWAYEQYF.

This clonotype was seen repeatedly, ten times or more. The V gene is TRBV4-3, the J gene TRBJ1-6, with no clear D. Germline CDR1 and CDR2: LGHNA and YSLEER. The CDR3 has 15 residues. V gave up 0 bases and J gave up 8 bases, with 11 bases separating them. The CDR3 bases are TGCGCCAGCAGCCAAGATAGGGCAGTTCATTCACCCCTCCACTTT. Translation gives CASSQDRAVHSPLHF.

This clonotype was detected many times. The V call is TRBV3-1, the J call TRBJ2-3; D is tentatively TRBD1 or TRBD2 (5 bases each). The CDR3 runs 13 residues. V lost 0 bases, J lost 13 bases, and 14 bases lay in between. The germline V gene encodes CDR1 LGHDT and CDR2 YNNKEL (reference sequence). The CDR3 DNA reads as TGTGCCAGCAGCCAAGATGGGACCTCGGTGGAGTATTTT. It is translated as CASSQDGTSVEYF.

This clonotype occurred a few times. This sequence joins TRBV9 and TRBJ2-6; D not resolved. V lost 3 bases and J 0 bases, leaving 7 bases between the germline ends. The CDR3 covers 15 residues. The germline V gene has CDR1 SGDLS and CDR2 YYNGEE. The chain's CDR3 is CASSGHRSGANVLTF. CDR3 nucleotide sequence: TGTGCCAGCAGCGGTCACCGCTCTGGGGCCAACGTCCTGACTTTC.

In this sample, this clonotype turned up many times. This chain joins TRBV4-1 and TRBJ2-7, with TRBD2 matching over 7 bases. This CDR3 region has 17 residues. The V gene's germline CDR1 is MGHRA and CDR2 YSYEKL. V lost 0 bases to trimming and J lost 5 bases; unmatched junction nucleotides: 13. CDR3 region: CASSQDWLGTIPHEQYF. CDR3 bases: TGCGCCAGCAGCCAAGATTGGTTGGGGACTATCCCCCACGAGCAGTACTTC.

This clonotype was found many times. V and J are TRBV7-8 and TRBJ2-3, with D unresolved. In germline, CDR1 is SGHVS, CDR2 FQNEAQ. Trimming took 3 bases from V and 0 from J, leaving 7 bases between them. The CDR3 is made up of 14 amino acids. The CDR3 spells CASSFDWSTDTQYF. The CDR3 DNA is TGTGCCAGCAGCTTCGATTGGAGCACAGATACGCAGTATTTT.